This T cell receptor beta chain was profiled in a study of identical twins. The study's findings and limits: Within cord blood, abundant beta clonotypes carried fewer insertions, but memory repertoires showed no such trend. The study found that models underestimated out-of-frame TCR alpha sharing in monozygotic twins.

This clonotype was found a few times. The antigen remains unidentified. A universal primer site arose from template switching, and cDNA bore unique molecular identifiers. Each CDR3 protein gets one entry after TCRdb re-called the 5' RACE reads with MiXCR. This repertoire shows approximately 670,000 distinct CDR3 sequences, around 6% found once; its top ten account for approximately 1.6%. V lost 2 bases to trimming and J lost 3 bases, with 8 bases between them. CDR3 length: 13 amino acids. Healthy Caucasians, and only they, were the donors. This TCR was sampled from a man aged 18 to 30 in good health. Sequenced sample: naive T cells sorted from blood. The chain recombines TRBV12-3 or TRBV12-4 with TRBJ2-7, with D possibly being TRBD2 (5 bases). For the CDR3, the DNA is TGTGCCAGCAGTTTAAAGGCGGGCTACGAGCAGTACGTC. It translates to CASSLKAGYEQYV.